A selection of T cell receptor beta chains follows, all from one sample in a study of post-analysis software for immune sequencing data. TCRdb reprocessed the PCR reads with MiXCR, giving one entry per CDR3 protein. This table holds more than 450,000 distinct CDR3 sequences, 44% found once. The sequencing sample was made of blood. Receptors originate from a girl aged 5 to 17 with multiple sclerosis. Each CDR3 is given without its conserved first and last residue. Each record gives: J gene, D gene, V gene, CDR3 protein. A D gene is named only where the DNA matches it firmly.

J: TRBJ1-6
D: -
V: TRBV6-5
CDR3: ASSYGETPLH

J: TRBJ2-1
D: -
V: TRBV3-1
CDR3: ASSQEVGARYNEQF

J: TRBJ2-5
D: TRBD2
V: TRBV5-1
CDR3: ASSLLPAGEQETQY

J: TRBJ1-2
D: TRBD1
V: TRBV6-5
CDR3: ASSYRTGGYT

J: -
D: -
V: TRBV25-1
CDR3: ASGRKGEQY

J: TRBJ2-7
D: -
V: TRBV28
CDR3: ASTVRSSYEQY

J: TRBJ2-3
D: TRBD1
V: TRBV9
CDR3: ASSVARTGTENTDTQY

J: TRBJ2-7
D: -
V: TRBV5-1
CDR3: ASSPGTLHLYEQY

J: TRBJ2-1
D: TRBD1
V: TRBV4-1
CDR3: ASSQFEGGQVYNEQF

J: TRBJ1-2
D: -
V: TRBV12-3/TRBV12-4
CDR3: ASSLLGGNYGYT

J: TRBJ1-4
D: -
V: TRBV7-9
CDR3: ATPRGGSNEKLF

J: TRBJ1-5
D: -
V: TRBV4-1
CDR3: ASSSKTGNGPYQPQH

J: TRBJ2-1
D: TRBD2
V: TRBV20-1
CDR3: SAREAGGPLTTYNEQF

J: TRBJ2-7
D: TRBD1
V: TRBV4-1
CDR3: ASSLTGGTPYEQY

J: TRBJ2-3
D: -
V: TRBV7-6
CDR3: ASSLASATDTQY

J: TRBJ2-2
D: -
V: TRBV6-4
CDR3: ASSSGNTGELF

J: TRBJ1-2
D: TRBD1
V: TRBV7-9
CDR3: ASSLKARQGLYGYT

J: TRBJ2-7
D: TRBD1
V: TRBV29-1
CDR3: SVEAGDSGEEQY

J: TRBJ2-1
D: -
V: TRBV27
CDR3: ASGLSRRLKGQF

J: TRBJ2-7
D: -
V: TRBV7-9
CDR3: ASSLFDGAYEQY

J: TRBJ2-1
D: -
V: TRBV5-1
CDR3: ASSLATGPVYNEQF

J: TRBJ2-5
D: TRBD1
V: TRBV13
CDR3: ASSLGGTGGAEEQY

J: TRBJ2-6
D: -
V: TRBV6-5
CDR3: VSSSFSGANVLT

J: TRBJ1-1
D: TRBD1
V: TRBV20-1
CDR3: RGQNLIVDTEAF

J: TRBJ2-1
D: TRBD2
V: TRBV5-1
CDR3: ASSSRRLAGPYNEQF